The 28 T cell receptor beta chains listed next were all sequenced from one sample in a study of T cell clonality in common variable immunodeficiency. Assay used: immunoSEQ multiplex PCR; TCRdb lists only in-frame clones, some missing. The sample presents approximately 60,000 clones, none singletons. The sequencing input was peripheral blood mononuclear cells. Receptors were obtained from a person aged 18 to 75 in good health.

This clone has ten or more counts. The read finishes 3 residues shy of the CDR3 end, and the germline J gene is used to complete it. V usage is TRBV18 and J usage is TRBJ1-1; D unclear. V was clipped by 7 bases and J by 4 bases, with 13 bases between them. This CDR3 is built from 13 residues. The germline V gene has CDR1 KGHSH and CDR2 LQKENI. CDR3 residues: CASLTERGTEAFF. CDR3 DNA, as far as it was read: TGTGCCAGCTTAACAGAGCGGGGCACTGAA.

With respect to this clone: The read terminates 3 residues ahead of where the CDR3 ends, so the germline J gene completes it. The gene calls are TRBV5-6 and TRBJ2-7; maybe TRBD2 (6 bases). V shed 0 bases and J shed 5 bases, with 12 bases lying between them. This CDR3 spans 14 amino acids. Germline V gene sequence: CDR1 SGHDT, CDR2 YYEEEE. The CDR3 DNA, read in part, is TGTGCCAGCAGCTTGGGTTCGCGGGGTCACGAG. This encodes CASSLGSRGHE. The entire CDR3 reads CASSLGSRGHEQYF. Full variable domain (outside the CDR3, taken from reference TRBV5-6 and TRBJ2-7): DAGVTQSPTHLIKTRGQQVTLRCSPKSGHDTVSWYQQALGQGPQFIFQYYEEEERQRGNFPDRFSGHQFPNYSSELNVNALLLGDSALYLCASSLGSRGHEQYFGPGTRLTVT.

There are a few counts of this clone. Read coverage stops 3 residues before the CDR3 terminus; the germline J gene supplies the remainder. The J gene is TRBJ2-3, the V gene TRBV7-8, with no clear D. From germline, CDR1 is SGHVS and CDR2 FQNEAQ. The CDR3 has 14 residues. The CDR3 is CASSLAAARQPQYF. The DNA read from the CDR3 is TGTGCCAGCAGCTTAGCGGCAGCCAGGCAGCCG.

There are many counts of this clone. The read falls 3 residues short of the CDR3 end, and the missing part is taken from the germline J gene. This rearrangement joins TRBV6-4 to TRBJ1-6, with 7 bases fitting TRBD1. CDR1 MRHNA and CDR2 SNTAGT come from the germline V gene. The junction had 0 bases not matched to a gene; V was cut back by 3 bases and J by 4 bases. This CDR3 has 14 amino acids. The DNA read from the CDR3 is TGTGCCAGCAGTGAGGGACAGTATAATTCACCC. Translating gives CASSEGQYNSP. Given in full, the CDR3 is CASSEGQYNSPLHF.

This clone appeared many times. The CDR3 end falls 3 residues outside the read, so it is completed with the germline J gene. V and J are TRBV29-1 and TRBJ2-2, with D possibly being TRBD1 (5 bases). Per germline, CDR1 SQVTM and CDR2 ANQGSEA. V was cut by 0 bases and J by 4 bases, with 12 bases left in between. This CDR3 comprises 15 residues. The chain's CDR3 is CSVEDDRRFTGELFF. The CDR3 bases that were read are TGCAGCGTTGAAGATGACAGAAGATTCACCGGGGAG.

This clone was detected only a few times. The read is 3 residues too short to cover the CDR3 end, so that end is filled in from the germline J gene. The J gene is TRBJ1-1, the V gene TRBV5-1, with 7 bases identical to TRBD1. This CDR3 has 14 residues. Germline V gene lookup returns CDR1 SGHRS and CDR2 YFSETQ. Unmatched junction bases numbered 5, after V lost 5 bases and J lost 1 base. This chain's CDR3 is CASRLTGENTEAFF. The DNA read from the CDR3 is TGCGCCAGCAGGTTAACAGGGGAGAACACTGAA.

Ten or more counts support this clone. The read ends 3 residues shy of where the CDR3 ends; the end is completed using the germline J gene. The V gene is TRBV20-1, the J gene TRBJ1-1; 8 nucleotides agree with TRBD1. V was clipped by 0 bases and J by 7 bases; unmatched bases: 10. The CDR3 sequence is 15 residues long. The germline V gene encodes CDR1 DFQATT and CDR2 SNEGSKA (reference sequence). The part of the CDR3 DNA that was read is TGCAGTGCTAGAGAAGCGGGTCAGGGGGCCATTGAA. Protein product: CSAREAGQGAIE. The complete CDR3 reads CSAREAGQGAIEAFF.

A note on this clone: The CDR3 end falls 3 residues outside the read, so it is completed with the germline J gene. V and J are TRBV19 and TRBJ2-5; 8 bases line up with TRBD1. Germline V gene data show CDR1 as LNHDA and CDR2 as SQIVND (reference sequence). Trimming removed 4 bases from V and 7 bases from J; junction bases left unmatched: 8. This CDR3 has 14 residues. CDR3 DNA (partial): TGTGCCAGTAGTAAATCCGGGACAGGTTTGACC. It encodes CASSKSGTGLT. The CDR3, in full, reads CASSKSGTGLTQYF.

This clone has at least ten counts. The covered CDR3 bases are TGTGCCAGCTCAGCCCGGACAGATCAAGAGACC. Encoded protein: CASSARTDQET. The CDR3 as a whole reads CASSARTDQETQYF. The gene calls are TRBV18 and TRBJ2-5, with a possible D match to TRBD1 (6 bases). The read halts 3 residues ahead of the CDR3 end, with the missing end drawn from the germline J gene. The CDR3 has 14 amino acids. V gave up 5 bases and J gave up 2 bases, with 12 bases separating them. Looked up from germline, CDR1 is KGHSH and CDR2 is LQKENI.

This clone has ten or more counts. The read halts 3 residues ahead of the CDR3 end, with the missing end drawn from the germline J gene. The V gene is TRBV29-1, the J gene TRBJ2-3; D possibly corresponds to TRBD2 (6 bases). This CDR3 has 12 residues. Germline V gene lookup returns CDR1 SQVTM and CDR2 ANQGSEA. CDR3 residues: CSVSAVGEAQYF. The CDR3 bases that were read are TGCAGCGTCTCGGCGGTAGGGGAGGCG.

As regards this clone: The read ends 3 residues shy of where the CDR3 ends; the end is completed using the germline J gene. The chain employs TRBV7-9 and TRBJ1-1; a possible D gene is TRBD1 (5 bases). This CDR3 has 15 amino acids. CDR1 and CDR2 (germline): SEHNR, FQNEAQ (reference sequence). Trimming shortened V by 5 bases and J by 3 bases, and 16 bases separated the two germline ends. CDR3 DNA (partial): TGTGCCAGCAGCCTCGGGGGGACTTCCGACACTGAA. Its protein product is CASSLGGTSDTE. The complete CDR3 protein is CASSLGGTSDTEAFF.

This clone was seen at least ten times. Read sequence stops 3 residues before the CDR3 end, and the germline J gene provides the missing end. The chain couples TRBV6-4 to TRBJ2-3; D is unclear. Trimming took off 4 bases at V and 7 bases at J, with 12 bases between the two ends. Germline CDR1 is MRHNA and CDR2 is SNTAGT. The CDR3 runs to 13 residues. CDR3 amino acids: CASSAGFGNTQYF. CDR3 DNA, as far as it was read: TGTGCCAGCAGTGCTGGTTTTGGCAATACG.

This clone was recorded at least ten times. The sequence runs out 3 residues before the end of the CDR3; the remainder is reconstructed from the germline J gene. The V call is TRBV10-3, the J call TRBJ1-1; D is unclear. The CDR3 sequence is 12 residues long. The germline V gene encodes CDR1 ENHRY and CDR2 SYGVKD. The ends were cut back, 4 bases at V and 1 base at J, with 4 bases in the middle. CDR3 DNA, as far as it was read: TGTGCCATCAGTGCAGAGAACACTGAA. Translation: CAISAENTE. The full CDR3 reads CAISAENTEAFF.

The table lists this clone with many counts. The read is 3 residues too short to cover the CDR3 end, so that end is filled in from the germline J gene. The chain carries TRBV6-2 or TRBV6-3 and TRBJ1-5; the match to TRBD1 covers 8 bases. Per the germline V gene, CDR1 is MNHEY and CDR2 is SVGEGT. This CDR3 has 14 residues. V lost 6 bases and J lost 3; bases outside the gene matches: 4. The CDR3 loop reads CASRKDRDNQPQHF. The sequenced part of the CDR3 DNA is TGTGCCAGCAGAAAGGACAGGGACAATCAGCCC.

This clone has at least ten counts. The read ends 3 residues early relative to the CDR3; the germline J gene fills the gap. This chain links TRBV29-1 with TRBJ2-5, with 7 nucleotides matching TRBD1. Losses at the gene ends were 7 bases for V and 2 bases for J; bases not matched to a gene: 13. CDR3 length: 15 residues. The germline V gene has CDR1 SQVTM and CDR2 ANQGSEA. CDR3 bases read: TGCAGCGCCTACCTAAGAGACAGGGAACAAGAGACC. Protein: CSAYLRDREQET. The CDR3 as a whole reads CSAYLRDREQETQYF.

This clone was counted at least ten times. The missing CDR3 end, 3 residues past where the read stops, is filled in from the germline J gene. V gene TRBV2 combines with J gene TRBJ1-4, with D unclear. This CDR3 contains 12 residues. The germline V gene has CDR1 SNHLY and CDR2 FYNNEI. This chain's CDR3 is CASINLYSPLFF. The CDR3 DNA, read in part, is TGTGCCAGCATAAATCTCTATTCACCA.

This clone was detected many times. The observed sequence ends 3 residues before the CDR3 terminus, with the missing tail filled in from the germline J gene. The V and J genes are TRBV30 and TRBJ2-3; perhaps TRBD2 as D (6 bases). The length of the CDR3 is 12 residues. The ends were cut back, 0 bases at V and 8 bases at J, with 9 bases in the middle. Germline values: CDR1 GTSNPN, CDR2 SVGIG (reference sequence). Incomplete CDR3 DNA: TGTGCCTGGAGTGTACGAGCGGGTACG. Translation: CAWSVRAGT. In full, the CDR3 reads CAWSVRAGTQYF.

This clone appeared many times. Read sequence stops 3 residues before the CDR3 end, and the germline J gene provides the missing end. The chain recombines TRBV2 with TRBJ2-5; tentative D call: TRBD2 (6 bases). Trimming cost V 5 bases and J 7 bases, with 20 bases left between them. Germline CDR1 is SNHLY and CDR2 is FYNNEI. CDR3 length: 15 residues. The chain's CDR3 is CASSSSGTQGSTQYF. The sequenced part of the CDR3 DNA is TGTGCCAGCAGTTCTTCCGGGACTCAGGGATCGACC. Full variable domain (rest looked up from reference TRBV2 and TRBJ2-5): EPEVTQTPSHQVTQMGQEVILRCVPISNHLYFYWYRQILGQKVEFLVSFYNNEISEKSEIFDDQFSVERPDGSNFTLKIRSTKLEDSAMYFCASSSSGTQGSTQYFGPGTRLLVL.

Ten or more counts support this clone. A read error may account for a junction end that differs from germline. The read finishes 3 residues shy of the CDR3 end, and the germline J gene is used to complete it. The genes are TRBV4-2 and TRBJ1-2; 7 bases line up with TRBD1. This CDR3 contains 16 residues. Germline-derived CDR1 and CDR2 are LGHNA and YNFKEQ. The sequenced part of the CDR3 DNA is TGCGCCAGCAGCCAAGAAAGGGCCGGGACAGACTATGGC. This codes for CASSQERAGTDYG. The full CDR3 sequence reads CASSQERAGTDYGYTF.

This clone was counted at least ten times. The read halts 3 residues ahead of the CDR3 end, with the missing end drawn from the germline J gene. This chain joins TRBV19 and TRBJ2-2; a possible D gene is TRBD2 (5 bases). Per germline, CDR1 LNHDA and CDR2 SQIVND (reference sequence). This CDR3 spans 16 amino acids. Trimming removed 2 bases from V and 1 base from J, with 11 bases in between. The CDR3 reads CASSIPGRRNTGELFF. CDR3 DNA, as far as it was read: TGTGCCAGTAGTATACCGGGGAGACGGAACACCGGGGAG. Variable domain in full (rest from reference TRBV19 and TRBJ2-2): DGGITQSPKYLFRKEGQNVTLSCEQNLNHDAMYWYRQDPGQGLRLIYYSQIVNDFQKGDIAEGYSVSREKKESFPLTVTSAQKNPTAFYLCASSIPGRRNTGELFFGEGSRLTVL.

This clone was counted at least ten times. The CDR3 is cut off 3 residues early in the read; its end comes from the germline J gene. The V call is TRBV7-3, the J call TRBJ2-1; D remains unclear. V shed 8 bases and J shed 3 bases, with 8 bases lying between them. CDR3 size: 12 residues. The germline V gene has CDR1 SGHTA and CDR2 FQGTGA. The part of the CDR3 DNA that was read is TGTGCCAGCGGCCGAGACTACAATGAG. It encodes CASGRDYNE. The whole CDR3 protein reads CASGRDYNEQFF.

This clone showed up many times. With the read ending 3 residues before the CDR3 end, the germline J gene is used to fill in that end. The chain is built from TRBV5-1 and TRBJ1-4; 8 positions agree with TRBD1. Trimming took 3 bases from V and 7 from J; bases not matched to a gene: 11. CDR1 is SGHRS, CDR2 YFSETQ, per germline. The CDR3 sequence is 16 residues long. CDR3 DNA, as far as it was read: TGCGCCAGCAGCTCCGCAGACAGGGGAGGTTCTGAAAAA. Translation gives CASSSADRGGSEK. The complete CDR3 protein is CASSSADRGGSEKLFF.

This clone was found many times. The CDR3 extends 3 residues past the end of the read, so its final part is completed from the germline J gene. The rearrangement links TRBV4-1 to TRBJ1-4, with a possible D match to TRBD1 (6 bases). CDR1 and CDR2 from the germline V gene are MGHRA and YSYEKL. Deletions cut 3 bases from V and 6 bases from J, with 17 bases between. The CDR3 length is 16 residues. The CDR3 bases that were read are TGCGCCAGCAGCCAGAGCGGGGGGCGGATGGATGAAAAA. This codes for CASSQSGGRMDEK. The full-length CDR3 reads as CASSQSGGRMDEKLFF.

The table lists this clone with many counts. Read coverage stops 3 residues before the CDR3 terminus; the germline J gene supplies the remainder. The gene calls are TRBV5-4 and TRBJ2-5; maybe TRBD2 (6 bases). Germline V gene data show CDR1 as SGHNT and CDR2 as YYREEE (reference sequence). The CDR3 runs 15 residues. V gave up 0 bases and J gave up 2 bases, with 11 bases separating them. This CDR3 is CASSLAFGGQETQYF. The CDR3 bases that were read are TGTGCCAGCAGCTTGGCTTTTGGGGGGCAAGAGACC.

This clone was seen many times. The read stops 3 residues short of the end of the CDR3; the missing end is completed from the germline J gene. This chain uses TRBV28 with TRBJ2-5; the match to TRBD2 covers 15 bases. The length of the CDR3 is 16 residues. Per the germline V gene, CDR1 is MDHEN and CDR2 is SYDVKM. V lost 4 bases, J lost 5 bases, and 5 bases stayed unmatched. The sequenced CDR3 bases are TGTGCCAGCAGTTCGCCCGGGACTAGCGGGGGGGAGACC. This codes for CASSSPGTSGGET. The whole CDR3 reads CASSSPGTSGGETQYF.

This clone was counted at least ten times. The CDR3 end is not reached by the read, which stops 3 residues before it; the germline J gene fills it in. This sequence joins TRBV7-9 and TRBJ1-1, with a tentative D call TRBD1 (5 bases). Looked up from germline, CDR1 is SEHNR and CDR2 is FQNEAQ (reference sequence). V dropped 0 bases and J dropped 0 bases, with 8 bases sitting between them. The CDR3 is 15 residues long. The CDR3 DNA, read in part, is TGTGCCAGCAGCTTAGCTCGGGGGATGAACACTGAA. Its protein product is CASSLARGMNTE. The whole CDR3 is CASSLARGMNTEAFF. Based on the CDR3 plus reference TRBV7-9 and TRBJ1-1, the full variable domain is DTGVSQNPRHKITKRGQNVTFRCDPISEHNRLYWYRQTLGQGPEFLTYFQNEAQLEKSRLLSDRFSAERPKGSFSTLEIQRTEQGDSAMYLCASSLARGMNTEAFFGQGTRLTVV.

This clone was recorded at least ten times. With the read ending 3 residues before the CDR3 end, the germline J gene is used to fill in that end. The V call is TRBV6-4, the J call TRBJ2-1, with D possibly being TRBD1 (6 bases). Germline assignment: CDR1 MRHNA and CDR2 SNTAGT. This CDR3 region has 15 residues. V dropped 2 bases and J dropped 4 bases, with 12 bases sitting between them. CDR3 DNA (partial): TGTGCCAGCAGTGACACCCCGGACAGTTACAATGAG. Protein sequence: CASSDTPDSYNE. The entire CDR3 sequence reads CASSDTPDSYNEQFF.

This clone occurred many times. The DNA ends 3 residues before the CDR3 does, and the rest of the CDR3 is filled in from the germline J gene. The chain links TRBV5-1 to TRBJ1-1, with a weak D call TRBD1 (5 bases). Trimming stripped 3 bases from V and 3 bases from J, with 15 bases between. The CDR3 spans 15 residues. The germline V gene has CDR1 SGHRS and CDR2 YFSETQ. CDR3 bases read: TGCGCCAGCAGCTGGACCCTTGCCAGGGACACTGAA. Its translation: CASSWTLARDTE. The entire CDR3 sequence reads CASSWTLARDTEAFF.